This T cell receptor beta chain was found in a study of blood T cell repertoires in COVID-19. Some clones are missing from TCRdb's copy, which holds only in-frame ones; the method was immunoSEQ multiplex PCR. The profile shows some 380,000 clones, around 87% of them singletons. The clonotype was recovered from a man aged 25-40 years who had recovered from COVID-19. The source material was PBMCs or T cells enriched from blood (not recorded which).

The CDR3 coding sequence is TGTGCCAGCAGCGAGACCGGGACAGCGTTCACTGAAGCTTTCTTT. Translation: CASSETGTAFTEAFF. The V gene is TRBV6-5, the J gene TRBJ1-1, with 7 bases lining up with TRBD1. This CDR3 is 15 amino acids long. Trimming at V came to 6 bases and at J to 4 bases, leaving 11 bases not matched to a gene. Per germline, CDR1 MNHEY and CDR2 SVGAGI.